The entry below gives a single T cell receptor (beta chain) sequence along with its context. Its target is not known. Sequencing of TCR beta was performed on blood CD8+ T cells and on blood CD4+ T cells. These data come from a study of CD8 T cells in Susac syndrome. Study details: When blood was drawn, patients with Susac syndrome were on intravenous immunoglobulin alone, on corticosteroids, or therapy-naive.

The RNA, roughly 0.5 to 1 ug, was put through reverse transcription using random hexamers. TCRdb called the immunoSEQ multiplex PCR reads again in MiXCR, with one record for every CDR3 protein. Among 80,000 or so distinct CDR3 sequences, roughly 94% were seen once, and the ten largest hold 0.52%. Study-level points and caveats: The total CD8+ repertoires yielded 15 to 20 Susac-specific public clones and the CD8+ TEMRA repertoires yielded roughly five. As the study acknowledged, the number of individuals in its TCR sequencing and HLA analysis was relatively small.

The specimen sequenced was CD8+ T cells from PBMCs. This clonotype was obtained from a human donor with Susac syndrome.

CDR3 sequence: CASSYSRGSGNTIYF. CDR3 sequence (DNA): TGTGCCAGCAGTTACTCGAGGGGGTCTGGAAACACCATATATTTT. The chain combines TRBV6-5 with TRBJ1-3; possible D gene TRBD1, 6 bases. The germline CDR1 and CDR2 sequences are MNHEY and SVGAGI. Trimming took off 0 bases at V and 1 base at J, with 7 bases between the two ends. This CDR3 contains 15 residues.